These 5 T cell receptor beta chains were sequenced from one sample in a study of beta chain features in type 1 diabetes (dated by TCRdb to 2016 to 2019). Receptor libraries were prepared by the immunoSEQ multiplex PCR assay. The entire isolated RNA was reverse transcribed using the High Capacity cDNA Reverse Transcription Kit, and thus expressed TCRB transcripts were sequenced. TCRdb obtained this table from immuneACCESS and retained in-frame rearrangements with V and J assigned. These tables miss some clones; where compared with another copy, unresolved V genes account for less than half of the shortfall, and the remainder is unexplained. This sample comprises under 450,000 clones, about 15% of them detected only once. The top ten hold roughly 0.035% of the sample. Sequencing used naive CD4+ T cells from blood. Explained via the paper, the cell subset or site label denotes: true naive CD4+ T cells. The receptors stem from a man aged 30 to 39 in good health.

This clone was counted a few times. The V gene is TRBV7-9, the J gene TRBJ2-7, with 7 bases identical to TRBD1. The ends lost 1 base at V and 9 bases at J; junction bases unmatched: 12. Germline V lookup: CDR1 SEHNR, CDR2 FQNEAQ (reference sequence). The CDR3 is 15 amino acids. The CDR3 loop reads CASSLGGGDGFRQYF. The DNA of the CDR3 is TGTGCCAGCAGCTTAGGAGGGGGCGATGGCTTTCGGCAGTACTTC.

This clone has just a few counts. This chain uses TRBV23-1 with TRBJ2-7; D is ambiguous. TRBV23-1 is sorted into the ORF group, with uncertain function. The CDR3 runs to 16 residues. Trimming took 1 base from V and 4 from J, leaving 17 bases between them. The CDR3, as DNA: TGCGCCAGCAGTCAATGTCCAAGGGCGGCTGAATACGAGCAGTACGTC. Translation gives CASSQCPRAAEYEQYV.

The rearrangement uses TRBV30 and TRBJ2-5; tentatively, D is TRBD1 (6 bases). The CDR3 is 13 residues long. V was cut by 5 bases and J by 2 bases, with 12 bases left in between. Germline CDR1 is GTSNPN and CDR2 is SVGIG (reference sequence). CDR3 in amino acids: CAWGRGTQETQYF. CDR3 bases: TGTGCCTGGGGGCGTGGGACACAAGAGACCCAGTACTTC.

The chain is built from TRBV18 and TRBJ2-7; no clear D. This CDR3 spans 14 amino acids. Between the trimmed V and J ends, which lost 2 bases and 2 bases, there was a span of 10 bases. CDR1 and CDR2 (germline): KGHSH, LQKENI. CDR3 region: CASSPMGLAYEQYV. CDR3 DNA sequence: TGTGCCAGCTCACCAATGGGGTTGGCCTACGAGCAGTACGTC.

This clone was observed a handful of times. The rearrangement joins TRBV6-1 to TRBJ2-1, with D maybe TRBD2 (6 bases). Trimming took off 6 bases at V and 8 bases at J, with 11 bases between the two ends. The CDR3 has 12 amino acids. In germline, CDR1 is MNHNS, CDR2 SASEGT. The CDR3 nucleotides are TGTGCCAGCAGCCTCGGAGGGGATGAGCAGTTCTTC. This gives the protein CASSLGGDEQFF.